These 27 T cell receptor beta chains share one sample of origin, sequenced in a study of CD8 T cells in Susac syndrome. Random-hexamer reverse transcription was applied to roughly 0.5 to 1 ug RNA. TCRdb processed the immunoSEQ multiplex PCR reads anew with MiXCR; each CDR3 protein has one entry. Among around 120,000 distinct CDR3 sequences listed, 90% to 95% were seen once. Sequencing used CD4+ T cells from PBMCs. The receptors originated from a human donor with multiple sclerosis.

The chain has TRBV12-3 or TRBV12-4 and TRBJ1-2, with D perhaps TRBD1 (5 bases). V lost 7 bases to trimming and J lost 8 bases, with 20 bases between them. The CDR3 length is 14 residues. The CDR3 DNA follows: TGTGCCAGCACCCCTTCTCAGGGTTTGTGGGGCTACACCTTC. This sequence encodes CASTPSQGLWGYTF.

This clonotype was found once. The chain is built from TRBV29-1 and TRBJ2-7, with D possibly being TRBD2 (5 bases). Per germline, CDR1 SQVTM and CDR2 ANQGSEA. The CDR3 sequence is 13 residues long. Trimming removed 5 bases at V and 1 base at J, with 12 bases between. This CDR3 is CSVRTSGSYEQYF. CDR3 nucleotide sequence: TGCAGCGTTCGTACGAGCGGTTCCTACGAGCAGTACTTC.

The chain employs TRBV5-6 and TRBJ2-7, with 12 bases identical to TRBD2. V was clipped by 3 bases and J by 3 bases; unmatched bases: 1. Germline loops: CDR1 SGHDT, CDR2 YYEEEE. The CDR3 consists of 14 residues. The CDR3 nucleotides are TGTGCCAGCAGCTGGACTAGCGGGAACTACGAGCAGTACTTC. Its protein is CASSWTSGNYEQYF.

In regard to this clonotype: The junction shows a germline mismatch at one end, possibly a read error. CDR3 region: CASSYSLSSKTGELFF. The CDR3 DNA is TGTGCCAGCAGTTACTCGCTGAGTTCGAAAACCGGGGAGCTGTTTTTT. The genes are TRBV6-2 or TRBV6-3 and TRBJ2-2; D gene unclear. This CDR3 has 16 amino acids. Germline V gives CDR1 MNHEY, CDR2 SVGEGT.

V is TRBV23-1 and J is TRBJ1-1; perhaps TRBD1 as D (5 bases). TRBV23-1 is reported as an ORF; its role is uncertain. Trimming stripped 9 bases from V and 0 bases from J, with 11 bases between. The length of the CDR3 is 13 residues. DNA for the CDR3: TGCGCCAGGCGTGGGGGGATGAACACTGAAGCTTTCTTT. Protein product: CARRGGMNTEAFF.

The rearrangement links TRBV19 to TRBJ2-5, with D unclear. With 4 bases removed from V and 0 bases from J, the gap between germline ends came to 3 bases. CDR1 LNHDA and CDR2 SQIVND come from the germline V gene (reference sequence). The CDR3 covers 12 residues. CDR3 residues: CASSRHQETQYF. For the CDR3, the DNA is TGTGCCAGTAGTAGACACCAAGAGACCCAGTACTTC.

This chain links TRBV9 with TRBJ2-5, with TRBD2 identical over 10 bases. The germline gives CDR1 SGDLS, CDR2 YYNGEE. The trim removed 4 bases at V and 3 bases at J, leaving 6 bases unmatched. This CDR3 contains 15 residues. CDR3 sequence: CASSPIAGGKETQYF. As DNA, the CDR3 is TGTGCCAGCAGCCCAATAGCGGGGGGTAAAGAGACCCAGTACTTC.

The chain is built from TRBV6-2 or TRBV6-3 and TRBJ2-5; D may correspond to TRBD1 or TRBD2 (5 bases each). Germline values: CDR1 MNHEY, CDR2 SVGEGT. V was clipped by 5 bases and J by 5 bases, with 15 bases between them. There are 14 residues in the CDR3. The DNA for the CDR3 is TGTGCCAGCAGTGCCGGGACCTGGGGGGAGACCCAGTACTTC. Encoded protein: CASSAGTWGETQYF.

This clonotype was seen a single time. The chain has TRBV6-5 and TRBJ2-6; 8 nucleotides agree with TRBD2. This CDR3 contains 18 residues. The V gene end was trimmed by 2 bases and the J gene end by 4 bases; junction bases not matched to a gene: 10. The V gene's germline CDR1 is MNHEY and CDR2 SVGAGI. The DNA of the CDR3 is TGTGCCAGCAGTTACGATCTCCTCGGGGGGGGAGGGGCCAACGTCCTGACTTTC. It translates to CASSYDLLGGGGANVLTF.

This clonotype was seen once. J is TRBJ1-1 and V is TRBV7-2; the match to TRBD1 covers 10 bases. The germline gives CDR1 SGHTA, CDR2 FQGNSA. With 5 bases clipped from V and 3 bases from J, the junction kept 6 bases outside the gene matches. The CDR3 loop spans 15 amino acids. The CDR3: CASSQPTGGYTEAFF. The CDR3 region has the DNA TGTGCCAGCAGCCAACCGACAGGGGGCTACACTGAAGCTTTCTTT.

The rearrangement uses TRBV15 and TRBJ2-1; TRBD2 agrees at 8 bases. Germline CDR1 and CDR2: LNHNV and YYDKDF (reference sequence). Trimming took 1 base from V and 8 from J; bases not matched to a gene: 4. The CDR3 consists of 14 residues. CDR3 bases: TGTGCCACCAGCAGAGCCAATAGCGGGGATGAGCAGTTCTTC. Translation: CATSRANSGDEQFF. Filled out from reference TRBV15 and TRBJ2-1, the complete variable domain reads DAMVIQNPRYQVTQFGKPVTLSCSQTLNHNVMYWYQQKSSQAPKLLFHYYDKDFNNEADTPDNFQSRRPNTSFCFLDIRSPGLGDTAMYLCATSRANSGDEQFFGPGTRLTVL.

The J gene is TRBJ1-1, the V gene TRBV30, with TRBD1 matching 7 bases. Per the germline V gene, CDR1 is GTSNPN and CDR2 is SVGIG (reference sequence). Losses at the gene ends were 2 bases for V and 5 bases for J; bases not matched to a gene: 5. The CDR3 loop spans 13 amino acids. CDR3 sequence: CAWSRGRWTEAFF. CDR3 nucleotides: TGTGCCTGGAGTAGGGGGCGTTGGACTGAAGCTTTCTTT.

V usage is TRBV11-2 and J usage is TRBJ2-3; D is ambiguous. This CDR3 comprises 16 residues. The germline gives CDR1 SGHAT, CDR2 FQNNGV. V was pared by 1 base and J by 2 bases, with 13 bases between. The CDR3 region has the DNA TGTGCCAGCAGCTTAGTGGGCGGAAGACCCACAGATACGCAGTATTTT. Translation gives CASSLVGGRPTDTQYF. The full variable domain, with the rest looked up from reference TRBV11-2 and TRBJ2-3, is EAGVAQSPRYKIIEKRQSVAFWCNPISGHATLYWYQQILGQGPKLLIQFQNNGVVDDSQLPKDRFSAERLKGVDSTLKIQPAKLEDSAVYLCASSLVGGRPTDTQYFGPGTRLTVL.

The V call is TRBV7-2, the J call TRBJ2-2; the D gene is possibly TRBD2 (6 bases). The germline V gene has CDR1 SGHTA and CDR2 FQGNSA. Trimming cost V 5 bases and J 0 bases, with 13 bases left between them. The CDR3 runs 16 residues. The CDR3 nucleotides read TGTGCCAGCAGCCCCATCGGGGGTACGAACACCGGGGAGCTGTTTTTT. Amino acid sequence: CASSPIGGTNTGELFF.

This clonotype has only one observation. The chain joins TRBV30 to TRBJ2-7; possibly TRBD1 for D (5 bases). The V and J ends lost 3 bases and 4 bases respectively, with 16 bases between them. This CDR3 contains 14 residues. Germline V gives CDR1 GTSNPN, CDR2 SVGIG (reference sequence). This chain's CDR3 is CAWSPGLTIYEQYF. Here the CDR3 DNA reads TGTGCCTGGAGCCCAGGGTTGACGATATACGAGCAGTACTTC. Full variable domain (outside the CDR3, taken from reference TRBV30 and TRBJ2-7): SQTIHQWPATLVQPVGSPLSLECTVEGTSNPNLYWYRQAAGRGLQLLFYSVGIGQISSEVPQNLSASRPQDRQFILSSKKLLLSDSGFYLCAWSPGLTIYEQYFGPGTRLTVT.

The rearrangement uses TRBV5-1 and TRBJ2-1; D possibly matches TRBD1 or TRBD2 (6 bases each). This CDR3 spans 17 amino acids. V was trimmed by 0 bases and J by 6 bases, leaving 19 bases between them. Germline values: CDR1 SGHRS, CDR2 YFSETQ. CDR3 sequence (DNA): TGCGCCAGCAGCTTGGCCGGGGGCGGGACAACCTTCAATGAGCAGTTCTTC. Its protein is CASSLAGGGTTFNEQFF.

This sequence joins TRBV2 and TRBJ2-7; TRBD1 is a possible D gene (6 bases). The length of the CDR3 is 14 residues. Germline-derived CDR1 and CDR2 are SNHLY and FYNNEI. With 8 bases removed from V and 6 bases from J, the gap between germline ends came to 20 bases. This CDR3 is CASELGAESVEQYF. For the CDR3, the DNA is TGTGCCAGCGAGCTGGGGGCGGAAAGTGTCGAGCAGTACTTC.

The genes are TRBV9 and TRBJ2-5; weak D call: TRBD1 (6 bases). V lost 5 bases to trimming and J lost 2 bases, with 19 bases between them. From germline, CDR1 is SGDLS and CDR2 YYNGEE. This CDR3 contains 16 residues. Here the CDR3 DNA reads TGTGCCAGCAGGGGGCTCCGGACAGCATATCAAGAGACCCAGTACTTC. Translation gives CASRGLRTAYQETQYF.

This chain uses TRBV10-3 with TRBJ2-6; 8 bases align to TRBD1. The ends lost 10 bases at V and 4 bases at J; junction bases unmatched: 9. CDR3 size: 15 residues. Germline V lookup: CDR1 ENHRY, CDR2 SYGVKD. The CDR3 sequence: CATPGGAIGANVLTF. CDR3 sequence (DNA): TGTGCCACCCCAGGGGGCGCGATCGGGGCCAACGTCCTGACTTTC.

This sequence joins TRBV19 and TRBJ1-1; the D is unclear. The V end was cut by 3 bases, the J end by 4 bases, with 12 bases between. This CDR3 is built from 14 residues. Germline CDR1 LNHDA, CDR2 SQIVND (reference sequence). The CDR3 protein is CASSISGGGTEAFF. The CDR3 nucleotides read TGTGCCAGTAGTATTTCTGGAGGTGGCACTGAAGCTTTCTTT.

The sample holds a few counts of this clonotype. The rearrangement joins TRBV30 to TRBJ1-1; no definite D call. Trimming cost V 0 bases and J 8 bases, with 13 bases left between them. Germline-derived CDR1 and CDR2 are GTSNPN and SVGIG (reference sequence). This CDR3 has 13 residues. This CDR3 reads CAWSVGNRAEAFF. The CDR3 bases are TGTGCCTGGAGTGTAGGGAATCGGGCCGAAGCTTTCTTT.

This chain joins TRBV19 and TRBJ1-1; tentatively, D is TRBD1 (5 bases). Between the trimmed V and J ends, which lost 2 bases and 5 bases, there was a span of 12 bases. Germline loops: CDR1 LNHDA, CDR2 SQIVND (reference sequence). CDR3 size: 14 residues. The CDR3: CASSIRRDRTEAFF. CDR3 DNA: TGTGCCAGTAGTATACGCAGGGATAGAACTGAAGCTTTCTTT.

The chain combines TRBV12-3 or TRBV12-4 with TRBJ2-1; 9 bases map to TRBD1. V lost 3 bases, J lost 9 bases, and 12 bases stayed unmatched. The CDR3 covers 16 residues. The CDR3 region is CASSFEMRTGVAEQFF. CDR3 in DNA: TGTGCCAGCAGTTTTGAGATGCGGACAGGGGTCGCTGAGCAGTTCTTC.

The rearrangement joins TRBV30 to TRBJ1-1, with D hard to call. This CDR3 has 14 residues. Trimming took 0 bases from V and 1 from J, leaving 9 bases between them. Germline-derived CDR1 and CDR2 are GTSNPN and SVGIG (reference sequence). The CDR3 protein is CAWSVFSRNTEAFF. CDR3 sequence (DNA): TGTGCCTGGAGTGTATTTAGTAGGAACACTGAAGCTTTCTTT.

The chain links TRBV29-1 to TRBJ2-7; 7 bases match TRBD2. J lost 0 bases, V lost 4 bases, and 9 bases had no gene match. Per germline, CDR1 SQVTM and CDR2 ANQGSEA. CDR3 size: 15 residues. For the CDR3, the DNA is TGCAGCGTTGGTAACCCTAGCGGATTCTCCTACGAGCAGTACTTC. Residues: CSVGNPSGFSYEQYF.

The V gene is TRBV30, the J gene TRBJ2-1; TRBD2 aligns across 7 bases. The CDR3 contains 12 residues. V lost 5 bases and J lost 9; bases outside the gene matches: 7. CDR1 and CDR2 (germline): GTSNPN, SVGIG (reference sequence). The CDR3 spells CAWGAGVAEQFF. CDR3 nucleotides: TGTGCCTGGGGTGCGGGAGTTGCTGAGCAGTTCTTC.

The rearrangement joins TRBV12-3 or TRBV12-4 to TRBJ2-1; 7 nucleotides align to TRBD1. V lost 7 bases, J lost 7 bases, and 10 bases stayed unmatched. The CDR3 covers 14 residues. CDR3: CASTPGQVRNEQFF. The DNA for the CDR3 is TGTGCCAGCACCCCAGGACAGGTTCGGAATGAGCAGTTCTTC.